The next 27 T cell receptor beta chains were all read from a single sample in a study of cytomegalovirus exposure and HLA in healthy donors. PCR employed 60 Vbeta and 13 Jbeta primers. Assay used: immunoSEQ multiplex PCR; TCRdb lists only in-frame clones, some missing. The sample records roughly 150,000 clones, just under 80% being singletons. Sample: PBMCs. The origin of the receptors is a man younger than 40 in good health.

CDR3 nucleotide sequence: TGCGCCAGCAGCCAAGCTACGGCCAAAAACATTCAGTACTTC. Translated: CASSQATAKNIQYF. This rearrangement joins TRBV4-3 to TRBJ2-4; D is uncertain. The CDR3 is made up of 14 amino acids. Looked up from germline, CDR1 is LGHNA and CDR2 is YSLEER. Trimming cost V 1 base and J 1 base, with 5 bases left between them.

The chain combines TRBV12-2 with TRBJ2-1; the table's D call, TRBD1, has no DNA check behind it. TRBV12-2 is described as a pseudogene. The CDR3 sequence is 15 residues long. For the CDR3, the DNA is TGTGCAAGTCGCTTAGCGCGGGACAGGGGGAATGAGCAGTTCTTC. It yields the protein CASRLARDRGNEQFF.

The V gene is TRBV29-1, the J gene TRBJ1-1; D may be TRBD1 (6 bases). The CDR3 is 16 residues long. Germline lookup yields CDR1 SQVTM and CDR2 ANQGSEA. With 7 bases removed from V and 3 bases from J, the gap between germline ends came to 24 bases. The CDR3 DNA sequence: TGCAGCGGGGGCCGGACAGCCGCGATCGGGGACACTGAAGCTTTCTTT. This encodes CSGGRTAAIGDTEAFF.

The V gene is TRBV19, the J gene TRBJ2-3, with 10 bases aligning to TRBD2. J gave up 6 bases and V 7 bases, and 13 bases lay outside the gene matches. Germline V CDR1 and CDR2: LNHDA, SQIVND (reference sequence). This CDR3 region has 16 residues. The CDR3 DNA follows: TGTGCCAGTACACTAGCGGGACGACCTGAGGAGGATACGCAGTATTTT. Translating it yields CASTLAGRPEEDTQYF.

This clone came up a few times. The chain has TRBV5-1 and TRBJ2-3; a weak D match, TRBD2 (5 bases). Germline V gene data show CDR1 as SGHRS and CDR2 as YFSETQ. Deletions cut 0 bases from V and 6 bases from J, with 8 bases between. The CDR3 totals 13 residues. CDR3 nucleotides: TGCGCCAGCAGCTTGGTGAGGGCGGATACGCAGTATTTT. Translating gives CASSLVRADTQYF.

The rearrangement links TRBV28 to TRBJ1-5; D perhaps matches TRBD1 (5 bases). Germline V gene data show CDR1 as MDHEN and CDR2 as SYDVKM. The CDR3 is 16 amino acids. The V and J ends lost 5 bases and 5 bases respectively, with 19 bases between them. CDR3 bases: TGTGCCAGCAGTCCCTTGGATCGGGCAGGGTATCAGCCCCAGCATTTT. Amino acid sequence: CASSPLDRAGYQPQHF.

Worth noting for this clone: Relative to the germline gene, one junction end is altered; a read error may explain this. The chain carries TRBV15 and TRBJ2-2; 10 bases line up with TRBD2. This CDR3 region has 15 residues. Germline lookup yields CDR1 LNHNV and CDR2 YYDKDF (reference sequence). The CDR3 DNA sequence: TGTGCCACCAGCAGAGGAGGGACTAGCGCCGGGGGGCTGTTTTTT. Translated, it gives CATSRGGTSAGGLFF. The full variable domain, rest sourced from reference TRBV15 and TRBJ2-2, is DAMVIQNPRYQVTQFGKPVTLSCSQTLNHNVMYWYQQKSSQAPKLLFHYYDKDFNNEADTPDNFQSRRPNTSFCFLDIRSPGLGDTAMYLCATSRGGTSAGGLFFGEGSRLTVL.

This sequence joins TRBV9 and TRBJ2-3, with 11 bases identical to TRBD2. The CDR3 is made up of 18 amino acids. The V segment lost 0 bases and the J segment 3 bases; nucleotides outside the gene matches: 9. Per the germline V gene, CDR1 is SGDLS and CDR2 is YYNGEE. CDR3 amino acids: CASSVAGLAEEGTDTQYF. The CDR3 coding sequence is TGTGCCAGCAGCGTAGCGGGACTAGCGGAAGAGGGGACAGATACGCAGTATTTT.

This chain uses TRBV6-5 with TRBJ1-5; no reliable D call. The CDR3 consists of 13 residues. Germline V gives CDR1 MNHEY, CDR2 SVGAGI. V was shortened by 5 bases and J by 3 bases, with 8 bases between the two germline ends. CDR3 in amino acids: CASSRLDNQPQHF. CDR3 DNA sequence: TGTGCCAGCAGTCGACTGGACAATCAGCCCCAGCATTTT.

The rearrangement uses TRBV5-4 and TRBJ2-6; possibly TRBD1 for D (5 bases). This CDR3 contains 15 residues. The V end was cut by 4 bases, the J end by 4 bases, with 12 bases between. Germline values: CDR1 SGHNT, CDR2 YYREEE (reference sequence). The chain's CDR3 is CASSLGPPGANVLTF. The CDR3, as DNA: TGTGCCAGCAGCCTGGGGCCTCCAGGGGCCAACGTCCTGACTTTC.

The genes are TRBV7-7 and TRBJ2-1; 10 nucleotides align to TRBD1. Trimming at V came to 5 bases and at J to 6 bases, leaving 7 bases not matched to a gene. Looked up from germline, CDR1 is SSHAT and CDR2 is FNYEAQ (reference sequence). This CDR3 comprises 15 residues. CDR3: CASSAGQGPSNEQFF. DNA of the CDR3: TGTGCCAGCAGCGCGGGACAGGGGCCTTCCAATGAGCAGTTCTTC.

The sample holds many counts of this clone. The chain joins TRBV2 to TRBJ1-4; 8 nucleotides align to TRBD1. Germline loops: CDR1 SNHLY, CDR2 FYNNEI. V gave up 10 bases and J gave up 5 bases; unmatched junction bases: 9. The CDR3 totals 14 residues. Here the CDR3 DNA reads TGTGCCACCAGCCTCCGGACAGGGAATGAAAAACTGTTTTTT. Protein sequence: CATSLRTGNEKLFF.

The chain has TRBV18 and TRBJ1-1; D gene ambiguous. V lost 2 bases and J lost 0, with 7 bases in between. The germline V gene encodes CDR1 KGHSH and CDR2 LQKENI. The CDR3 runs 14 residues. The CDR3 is CASSPGRMNTEAFF. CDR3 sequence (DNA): TGTGCCAGCTCACCAGGGAGGATGAACACTGAAGCTTTCTTT.

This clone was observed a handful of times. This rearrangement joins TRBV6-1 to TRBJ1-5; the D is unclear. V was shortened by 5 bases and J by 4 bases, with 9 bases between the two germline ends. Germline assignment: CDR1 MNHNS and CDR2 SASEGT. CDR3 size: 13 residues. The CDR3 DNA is TGTGCCAGCAGTACCCTCCTAAATCAGCCCCAGCATTTT. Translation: CASSTLLNQPQHF.

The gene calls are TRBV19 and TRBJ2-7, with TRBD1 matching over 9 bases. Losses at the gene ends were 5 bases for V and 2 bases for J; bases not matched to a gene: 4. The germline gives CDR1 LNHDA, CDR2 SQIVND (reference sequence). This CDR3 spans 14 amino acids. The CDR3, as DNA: TGTGCCAGTAGTGTGACAGGGGGAGCCTACGAGCAGTACTTC. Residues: CASSVTGGAYEQYF.

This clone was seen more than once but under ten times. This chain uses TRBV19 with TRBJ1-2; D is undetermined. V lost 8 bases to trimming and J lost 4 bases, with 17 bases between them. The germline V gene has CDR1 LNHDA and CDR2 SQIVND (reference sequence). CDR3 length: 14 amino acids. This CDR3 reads CASGGLAGIYGYTF. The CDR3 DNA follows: TGTGCCAGTGGCGGGTTGGCGGGCATCTATGGCTACACCTTC.

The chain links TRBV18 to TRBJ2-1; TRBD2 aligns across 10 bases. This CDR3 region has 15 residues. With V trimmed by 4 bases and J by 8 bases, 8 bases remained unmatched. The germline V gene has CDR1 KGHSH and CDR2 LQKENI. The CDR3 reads CASSLGLAEGHEQFF. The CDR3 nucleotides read TGTGCCAGCTCACTCGGACTAGCGGAGGGACATGAGCAGTTCTTC.

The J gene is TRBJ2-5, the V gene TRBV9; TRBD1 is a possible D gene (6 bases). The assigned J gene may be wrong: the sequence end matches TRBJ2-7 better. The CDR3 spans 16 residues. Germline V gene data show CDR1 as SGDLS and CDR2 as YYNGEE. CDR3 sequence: CASSVAPDRRFHEQYF. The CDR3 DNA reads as TGTGCCAGCAGCGTAGCCCCCGACAGGCGGTTCCACGAGCAGTACTTC.

DNA for the CDR3: TGCGCCAGCAGCTTGGGGCGGGAGTTCGGGGAGCTGTTTTTT. Its translation: CASSLGREFGELFF. The chain links TRBV5-1 to TRBJ2-2; 7 bases are shared with TRBD2. J gave up 7 bases and V 0 bases, and 3 bases lay outside the gene matches. CDR3 size: 14 residues. Germline CDR1 is SGHRS and CDR2 is YFSETQ. Filled out from reference TRBV5-1 and TRBJ2-2, the complete variable domain reads KAGVTQTPRYLIKTRGQQVTLSCSPISGHRSVSWYQQTPGQGLQFLFEYFSETQRNKGNFPGRFSGRQFSNSRSEMNVSTLELGDSALYLCASSLGREFGELFFGEGSRLTVL.

In DNA form, the CDR3 reads TGTGCCAGCAGGTCAGCGGCCGCTTACGAGCAGTACTTC. Protein product: CASRSAAAYEQYF. The chain has TRBV27 and TRBJ2-7, with TRBD2 as a possible D gene (5 bases). The germline gives CDR1 MNHEY, CDR2 SMNVEV (reference sequence). The length of the CDR3 is 13 residues. Trimming removed 6 bases from V and 4 bases from J, with 13 bases in between.

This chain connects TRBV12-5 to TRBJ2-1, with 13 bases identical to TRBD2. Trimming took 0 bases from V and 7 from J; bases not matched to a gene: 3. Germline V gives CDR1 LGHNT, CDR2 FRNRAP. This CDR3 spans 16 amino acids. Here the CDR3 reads CASGLVGLAGVNEQFF. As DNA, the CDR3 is TGTGCTAGTGGTTTGGTAGGACTAGCGGGAGTTAATGAGCAGTTCTTC.

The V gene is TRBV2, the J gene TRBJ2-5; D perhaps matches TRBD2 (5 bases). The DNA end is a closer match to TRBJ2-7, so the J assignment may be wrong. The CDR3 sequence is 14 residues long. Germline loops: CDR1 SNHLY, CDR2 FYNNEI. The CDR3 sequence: CASSSPGSSYEQYF. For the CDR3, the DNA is TGTGCCAGCAGTTCTCCGGGGTCGTCCTACGAGCAGTACTTC.

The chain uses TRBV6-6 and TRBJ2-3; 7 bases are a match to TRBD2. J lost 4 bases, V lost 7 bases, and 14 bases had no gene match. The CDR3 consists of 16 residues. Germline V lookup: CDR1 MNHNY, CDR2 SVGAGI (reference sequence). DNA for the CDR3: TGTGCCAGCACCGTACAGCGGACTAGAGGGGCAGATACGCAGTATTTT. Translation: CASTVQRTRGADTQYF.

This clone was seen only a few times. The CDR3 sequence is CASSLGGSNQPQHF. CDR3 DNA sequence: TGTGCCAGCAGTTTAGGAGGTAGCAATCAGCCCCAGCATTTT. V is TRBV27 and J is TRBJ1-5; no firm D call. Germline values: CDR1 MNHEY, CDR2 SMNVEV (reference sequence). V lost 2 bases and J lost 0, with 5 bases in between. The CDR3 is 14 amino acids.

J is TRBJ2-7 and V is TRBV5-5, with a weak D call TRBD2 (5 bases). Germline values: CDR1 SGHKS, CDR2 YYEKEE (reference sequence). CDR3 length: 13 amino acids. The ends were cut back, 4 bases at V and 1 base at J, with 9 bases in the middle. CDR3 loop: CASSPGVSYEQYF. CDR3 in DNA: TGTGCCAGCAGCCCCGGGGTGTCCTACGAGCAGTACTTC.

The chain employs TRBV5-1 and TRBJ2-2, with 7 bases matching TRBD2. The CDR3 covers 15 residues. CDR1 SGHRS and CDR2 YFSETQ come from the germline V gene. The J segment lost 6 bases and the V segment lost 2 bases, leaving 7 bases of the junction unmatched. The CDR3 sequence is CASSFGAGEAGELFF. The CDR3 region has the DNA TGCGCCAGCAGCTTCGGCGCGGGAGAGGCCGGGGAGCTGTTTTTT.

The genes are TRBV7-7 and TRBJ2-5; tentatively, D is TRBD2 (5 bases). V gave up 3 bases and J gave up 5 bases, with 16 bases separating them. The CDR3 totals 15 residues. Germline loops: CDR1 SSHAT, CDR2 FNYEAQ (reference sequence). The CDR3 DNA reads TGTGCCAGCAGCTTGGGCCCGATCCCGGGGGAGACCCAGTACTTC. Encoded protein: CASSLGPIPGETQYF.